Listed below are T cell receptor beta chains from one sample, sequenced in a study of identifying expanded T cells in peripheral blood. TCRdb's copy holds only in-frame clones and misses some; the assay was immunoSEQ multiplex PCR. The sample holds 85,000 to 100,000 clones, about 91% seen once. Sequencing was performed on blood. The receptors originated from a person aged 18 to 75 in good health. The CDR3 runs from the conserved cysteine through the conserved F or W.

J: TRBJ2-7; V: TRBV5-1; CDR3: CASSRGVDRRLMDEQYF
J: TRBJ2-1; V: TRBV25-1; CDR3: CASTSLTSSYNEQFF
J: TRBJ2-7; V: TRBV25-1; CDR3: CASSGPTTRGSYEQYF
J: TRBJ1-2; V: TRBV5-4; CDR3: CASSLGAAGGYGYTF
J: TRBJ2-3; V: TRBV6-5; CDR3: CASRRQGKTTDTQYF
J: TRBJ2-5; V: TRBV5-8; CDR3: CASSTGGPEYF
J: TRBJ2-7; V: TRBV27; CDR3: CASRDYYEQYF
J: TRBJ2-1; V: TRBV6-1; CDR3: CASSGLAGGPNEQFF
J: TRBJ1-5; V: TRBV18; CDR3: CASSRLPQSNQPQHF
J: TRBJ2-1; V: TRBV7-3; CDR3: CASSNQLAGGEQFF
J: TRBJ2-3; V: TRBV5-1; CDR3: CASSLESADTQYF
J: TRBJ1-3; V: TRBV5-1; CDR3: CASSLAYPSGNTIYF
J: TRBJ1-1; V: TRBV19; CDR3: CASSHWGPRGSGDTEAFF
J: TRBJ2-5; V: TRBV10-2; CDR3: CASSAAPPSPRQETQYF
J: TRBJ2-2; V: TRBV28; CDR3: CASRAAGQETGELFF
J: TRBJ1-2; V: TRBV7-2; CDR3: CASSKRDGSNYGYTF
J: TRBJ1-1; V: TRBV9; CDR3: CASSALNTEAFF
J: TRBJ1-2; V: TRBV19; CDR3: CASSIEGRNYGYTF
J: TRBJ2-5; V: TRBV5-1; CDR3: CASSNRGRETQYF
J: TRBJ1-2; V: TRBV27; CDR3: CASRQVGGVYGYTF
J: TRBJ2-7; V: TRBV30; CDR3: CAWRLSGSSRYEQYF
J: TRBJ2-2; V: TRBV30; CDR3: CAWSSKGANTGELFF
J: TRBJ1-5; V: TRBV19; CDR3: CASSTTLYSNQPQHF
J: TRBJ2-3; V: TRBV9; CDR3: CASSVVAASTDTQYF
J: TRBJ1-1; V: TRBV6-1; CDR3: CASSEWGIHTEAFF
J: TRBJ1-2; V: TRBV4-1; CDR3: CASSQGTGGYGYTF
J: TRBJ1-2; V: TRBV30; CDR3: CAWSVRDGNYGYTF
J: TRBJ2-2; V: TRBV4-2; CDR3: CASSQVLLGGNTGELFF
J: TRBJ2-3; V: TRBV7-8; CDR3: CASSPSRAGGDTQYF
J: TRBJ1-2; V: TRBV7-8; CDR3: CASSLARQANYGYTF
J: TRBJ2-3; V: TRBV30; CDR3: CAWSVGGTDTQYF
J: TRBJ2-7; V: TRBV4-1; CDR3: CASSPFDGGLYEQYF
J: TRBJ2-7; V: TRBV28; CDR3: CASSPGTEEYEQYF
J: TRBJ2-7; V: TRBV5-4; CDR3: CASSQDGYYEQYF